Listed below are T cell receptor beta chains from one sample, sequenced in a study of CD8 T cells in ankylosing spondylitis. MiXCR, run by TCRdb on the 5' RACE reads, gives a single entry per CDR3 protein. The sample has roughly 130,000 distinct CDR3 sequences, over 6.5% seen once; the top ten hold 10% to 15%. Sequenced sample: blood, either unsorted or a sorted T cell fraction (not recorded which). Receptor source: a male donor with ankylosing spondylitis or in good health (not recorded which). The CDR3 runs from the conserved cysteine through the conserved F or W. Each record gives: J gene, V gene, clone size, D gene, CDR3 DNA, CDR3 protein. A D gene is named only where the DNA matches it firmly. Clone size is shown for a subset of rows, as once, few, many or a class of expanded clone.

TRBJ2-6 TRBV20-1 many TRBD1 TGCAGTGCTAGAGGACAGGGTAACAACGTCCTGACTTTC CSARGQGNNVLTF
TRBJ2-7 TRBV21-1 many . TGTGCCAGCAGCAAAACCCCAACGCGGGATATCAACGAGCAGTACTTC CASSKTPTRDINEQYF
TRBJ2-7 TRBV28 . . TGTGCCAGCAGTCCCGCACAAGTAACCTACGAGCAGTACTTC CASSPAQVTYEQYF
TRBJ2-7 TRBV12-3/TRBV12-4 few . TGTGCCAGCAGTTTTGGGTGGGACGAGCAGTACTTC CASSFGWDEQYF
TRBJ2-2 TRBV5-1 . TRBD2 TGCGCCAGCAGCTTGGCCGGGACTAAGAACACCGGGGAGCTGTTTTTT CASSLAGTKNTGELFF
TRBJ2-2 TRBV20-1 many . TGCAGTGTTCCGGTGGGAGCCAACACCGGGGAGCTGTTTTTT CSVPVGANTGELFF
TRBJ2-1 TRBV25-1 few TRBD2 TGTGCCAGCAGTGAACCCGGACTAGCCAATGAGCAGTTCTTC CASSEPGLANEQFF
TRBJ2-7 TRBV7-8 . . TGTGCCAGCAGCCCACCGGGGGGACAGGAGAACGAGCAGTACTTC CASSPPGGQENEQYF
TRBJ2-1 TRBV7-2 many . TGTGCCAGCAGCTTAAGTCGGAACAATGAGCAGTTCTTC CASSLSRNNEQFF
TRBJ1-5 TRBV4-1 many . TGCGCCAGCAGTCAGGGGAGGGAGAGCAATCAGCCCCAGCATTTT CASSQGRESNQPQHF
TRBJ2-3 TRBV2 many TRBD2 TGTGCCAGCTCGGGGAGGGGAACAGATACGCAGTATTTT CASSGRGTDTQYF
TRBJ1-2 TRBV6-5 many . TGTGCCAGCAGTTACTCGATAAACGGGGCCCAGGGTGGCTACACCTTC CASSYSINGAQGGYTF
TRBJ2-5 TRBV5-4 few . TGTGCCAGCCATTCCGTGGGGGAAGAGACCCAGTACTTC CASHSVGEETQYF
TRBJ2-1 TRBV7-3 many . TGTGCCAGCAGCCGAGGGGCTAGTGTCTACAATGAGCAGTTCTTC CASSRGASVYNEQFF
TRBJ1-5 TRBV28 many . TGTGCCAGCAGGCACAGGAATAGCAATCAGCCCCAGCATTTT CASRHRNSNQPQHF
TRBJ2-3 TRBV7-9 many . TGTGCCAGCAGCTTAGACTTCTCGGCGGGAAGAAAGGATACGCAGTATTTT CASSLDFSAGRKDTQYF
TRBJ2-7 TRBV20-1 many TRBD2 TGCAGTGCTAGCGGCATAGCGGGGAACTACGAGCAGTACTTC CSASGIAGNYEQYF
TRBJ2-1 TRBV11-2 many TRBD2 TGTGCCAGCAGCCGTCGGACTAGCGGGAGTCTAGGGGGCTACAATGAGCAGTTCTTC CASSRRTSGSLGGYNEQFF